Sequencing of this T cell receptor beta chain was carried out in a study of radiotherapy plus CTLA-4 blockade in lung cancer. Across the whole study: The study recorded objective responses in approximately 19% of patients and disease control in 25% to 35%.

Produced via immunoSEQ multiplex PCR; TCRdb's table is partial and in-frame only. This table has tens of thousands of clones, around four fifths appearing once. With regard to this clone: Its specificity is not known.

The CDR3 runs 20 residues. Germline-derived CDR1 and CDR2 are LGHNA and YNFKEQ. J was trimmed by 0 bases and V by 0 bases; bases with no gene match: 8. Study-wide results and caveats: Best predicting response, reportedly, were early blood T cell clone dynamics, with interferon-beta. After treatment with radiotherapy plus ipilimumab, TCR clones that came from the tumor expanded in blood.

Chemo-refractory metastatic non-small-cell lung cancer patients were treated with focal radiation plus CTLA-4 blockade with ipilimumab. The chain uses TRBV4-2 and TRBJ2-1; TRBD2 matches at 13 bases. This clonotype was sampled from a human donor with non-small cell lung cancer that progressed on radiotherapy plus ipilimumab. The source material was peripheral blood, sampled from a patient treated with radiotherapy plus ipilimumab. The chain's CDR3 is CASSQDPGTSGKHSYNEQFF. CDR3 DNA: TGTGCCAGCAGCCAAGATCCCGGGACTAGCGGGAAACACTCCTACAATGAGCAGTTCTTC.